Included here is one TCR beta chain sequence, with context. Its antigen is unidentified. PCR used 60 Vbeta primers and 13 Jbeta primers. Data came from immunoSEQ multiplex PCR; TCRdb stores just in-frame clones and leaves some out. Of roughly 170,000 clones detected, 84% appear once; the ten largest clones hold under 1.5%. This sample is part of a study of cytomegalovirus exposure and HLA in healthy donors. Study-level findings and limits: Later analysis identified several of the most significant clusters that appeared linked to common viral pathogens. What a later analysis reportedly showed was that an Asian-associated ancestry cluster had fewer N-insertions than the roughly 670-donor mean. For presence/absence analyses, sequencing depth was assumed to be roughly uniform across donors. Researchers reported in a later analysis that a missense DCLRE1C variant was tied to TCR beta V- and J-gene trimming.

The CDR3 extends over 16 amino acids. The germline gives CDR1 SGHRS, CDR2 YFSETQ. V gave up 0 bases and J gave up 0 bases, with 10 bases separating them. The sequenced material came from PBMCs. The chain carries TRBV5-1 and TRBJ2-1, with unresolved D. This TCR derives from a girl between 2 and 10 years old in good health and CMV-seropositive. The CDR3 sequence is CASSLDGESSYNEQFF. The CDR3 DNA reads TGCGCCAGCAGCTTGGATGGAGAGAGCTCCTACAATGAGCAGTTCTTC.